This T cell receptor beta chain was documented in a study of blood T cell repertoires in COVID-19 (dated by TCRdb to the early 2020s). About the full investigation: Collaborator samples came from the United States, Italy and Spain and covered acute and convalescent phases of COVID-19. The prospective study material was composed of cDNA or gDNA derived from T cells, B-cell-depleted T cells, or PBMCs. Deeply sampled blood TCRbeta repertoires from subjects exposed to, actively infected with, or recovered from COVID-19 were included in the dataset. The repertoires were released in a freely available public database meant as a resource for research on the immune response to SARS-CoV-2. Samples came from the ongoing ImmuneRACE study (first 160 participants) plus 1,254 subjects from 6 global collaborators. A de-identified subject ID, COVID-19 status, age in years and sex were almost always included in the sample metadata. Where available, HLA class I and class II types were obtained from metadata supplied by the sample provider rather than from assay-based typing. Broader findings and caveats from the paper: The quantity of clinical and demographic metadata differed by source and by participant and was supplied without curation.

Worth noting for this clone: Its antigen remains undetermined. One base away there is no much larger clone; base qualities are not given.

According to the germline V gene (reference sequence), CDR1 reads MNHEY and CDR2 reads SMNVEV. The CDR3 has 15 amino acids, counting the end cysteine and phenylalanine. The DNA shown is the 45-base CDR3, in frame from base 1. V has 8 bases trimmed and J has 7 bases trimmed; junction bases matching no gene number 6. The collaborating institutions used their own protocols to collect whole blood in K2EDTA tubes. For TCRbeta analysis, collaborators shipped samples in one of three forms: frozen whole blood, isolated PBMCs, or DNA extracted from either of those sample types. The immunoSEQ Assay, a bias-controlled multiplex PCR, was used to amplify TCRbeta CDR3 regions from genomic DNA. For the original study's pipeline: Within the assay, amplification of reference gene primers was used to estimate how many nucleated cells each sample contained. Sequence reads were collapsed and filtered to measure the absolute abundance of every unique TCRbeta CDR3 rearrangement. For each sample, productive Simpson clonality was calculated by taking the square root of Simpson's diversity index across productive rearrangements. Imported from immuneACCESS, the table was reduced by TCRdb to in-frame sequences with V and J called. These copies leave out some clones; in studies compared against another copy, an unresolved V gene accounts for under half, and the cause of the remainder is not known. Clone size and the V and J calls come from that table; the DNA yielded D and trimming. Across this sample there are some 170,000 clones, with about 80% seen only once. The ten largest clones capture roughly 9.1% of the sample.

This TCR came from a woman between 70 and 85 years old with acute or convalescent COVID-19. The sample was peripheral blood. The sequence is built from TRBV27 and TRBJ1-6, with TRBD1 identical over 12 junction bases. The DNA sequence reads TGTGCCAGCCGGGGACAGGGGGCCGGGAATTCACCCCTCCACTTT. Its protein reads: CASRGQGAGNSPLHF.